This TCR beta chain stems from a study of PD-1 blockade in classical Hodgkin lymphoma. Overall study: Nivolumab was given intravenously to patients at 3 mg/kg every 2 weeks.

Each and every patient relapsed after autologous stem cell transplantation, and patients got differing brentuximab vedotin exposure. Concerning this clone: The antigen remains undetermined.

Study-wide results and limits: Individuals initiating nivolumab under 1 year after ASCT were excluded.

The method was immunoSEQ multiplex PCR; TCRdb's version includes in-frame clones alone and lacks a portion of them. The profile shows about 90,000 clones, 80% to 95% of them singletons. In germline, CDR1 is MNHEY, CDR2 SMNVEV (reference sequence). Trimming took 6 bases from V and 5 from J, leaving 10 bases between them. The CDR3 length is 12 residues. V usage is TRBV27 and J usage is TRBJ2-5; no definite D call. Sequences were derived from peripheral blood mononuclear cells (PBMCs), sampled before the second cycle of nivolumab. The TCR was taken from a human donor with classical Hodgkin lymphoma. The DNA of the CDR3 is TGTGCCAGCAGCCGCCCCGAGGAGACCCAGTACTTC. Residues: CASSRPEETQYF.